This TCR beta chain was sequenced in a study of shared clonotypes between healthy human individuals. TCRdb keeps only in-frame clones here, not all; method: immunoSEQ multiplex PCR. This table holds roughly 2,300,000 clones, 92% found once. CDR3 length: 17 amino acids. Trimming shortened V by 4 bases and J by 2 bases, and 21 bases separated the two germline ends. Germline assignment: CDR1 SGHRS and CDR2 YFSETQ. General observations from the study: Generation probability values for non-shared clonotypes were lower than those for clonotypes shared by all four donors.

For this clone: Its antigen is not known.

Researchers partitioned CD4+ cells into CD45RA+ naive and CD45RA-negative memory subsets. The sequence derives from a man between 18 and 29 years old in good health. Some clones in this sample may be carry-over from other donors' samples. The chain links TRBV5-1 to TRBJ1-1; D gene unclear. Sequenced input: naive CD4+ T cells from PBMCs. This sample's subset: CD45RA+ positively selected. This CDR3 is CASSPVGGIAGNTEAFF. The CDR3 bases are TGCGCCAGCAGCCCGGTGGGTGGCATTGCTGGTAACACTGAAGCTTTCTTT.